Each of the 3 T cell receptor beta chains below was sequenced from the same sample in a study of T-cell memory formation after mild COVID-19. Using its own MiXCR run on the 5' RACE reads, TCRdb lists one record per CDR3 protein. The table lists around 370,000 distinct CDR3 sequences, roughly 20% of them singletons. Sequencing was done on a sample of PBMCs or a T cell subset sorted from them (not recorded which). The source is an adult woman who had mild COVID-19 (a few samples of this study predate the infection). Cell type and time point are not known.

The V call is TRBV12-3 or TRBV12-4, the J call TRBJ2-7; D not certain. With 1 base removed from V and 3 bases from J, the gap between germline ends came to 10 bases. The length of the CDR3 is 14 residues. The CDR3: CASSLGLDGYEQYF. In DNA, the CDR3 is TGTGCCAGCAGTTTAGGTTTAGACGGCTACGAGCAGTACTTC.

The V call is TRBV6-5, the J call TRBJ2-5, with 9 bases fitting TRBD1. The ends lost 7 bases at V and 5 bases at J; junction bases unmatched: 14. The CDR3 runs to 16 residues. The germline V gene has CDR1 MNHEY and CDR2 SVGAGI. CDR3 nucleotides: TGTGCCAGCATCGACTCGAGGGGACAGGGAGGGGAGACCCAGTACTTC. Its protein is CASIDSRGQGGETQYF.

V is TRBV7-3 and J is TRBJ2-3; 12 positions match TRBD2. CDR1 and CDR2 from the germline V gene are SGHTA and FQGTGA. The ends lost 3 bases at V and 4 bases at J; junction bases unmatched: 8. The CDR3 consists of 17 residues. The CDR3 reads CASSFGLAGNGADTQYF. The DNA of the CDR3 is TGTGCCAGCAGCTTCGGACTAGCGGGGAATGGCGCAGATACGCAGTATTTT.